This TCR beta chain was obtained from a study of T-cell memory formation after mild COVID-19. The study, taken as a whole, reports: Mainly in CM and EM were contracting CD4+ clones; CD8+ were in EMRA. The second-wave clones peaking on day 37 were not confirmed as SARS-CoV-2-specific. Clones shrinking from day 15 to 85 showed even CD4/CD8 mixes; later expanders tilted CD4+.

In germline, CDR1 is SGHRS, CDR2 YFSETQ. CDR3 length: 15 amino acids. Trimming cost V 4 bases and J 7 bases; bases outside gene matches: 6. Points on this clonotype: Its antigen is still unknown.

TCRdb redid the calling of the 5' RACE reads with MiXCR, one entry per CDR3 protein. The sample consists of about 35,000 distinct CDR3 sequences, roughly 21% of them appearing once. Sequenced sample: PBMCs or a T cell subset sorted from them (not recorded which). The chain combines TRBV5-1 with TRBJ2-2, with 11 bases lining up with TRBD1. This receptor was obtained from an adult who had mild COVID-19 (a few samples of this study predate the infection). Cell type and time point are not known. The CDR3: CASSERDRGIGELFF. In nucleotides, the CDR3 is TGCGCCAGCAGCGAGCGGGACAGGGGGATCGGGGAGCTGTTTTTT. Filled out from reference TRBV5-1 and TRBJ2-2, the complete variable domain reads KAGVTQTPRYLIKTRGQQVTLSCSPISGHRSVSWYQQTPGQGLQFLFEYFSETQRNKGNFPGRFSGRQFSNSRSEMNVSTLELGDSALYLCASSERDRGIGELFFGEGSRLTVL.